The rows below give T cell receptor beta chains drawn from one sample of a study of blood T cell repertoires in COVID-19. Assay: immunoSEQ multiplex PCR; the TCRdb copy retains only in-frame clones and omits some. The sample lists under 200,000 clones, more than 75% seen once, with around 6% in the top ten. The sample was PBMCs or T cells enriched from blood (not recorded which). The receptors were sampled from a middle-aged man with acute COVID-19. Each CDR3 is given with its conserved first and last residue. The order of the fields is CDR3 protein, CDR3 DNA, J gene, clone size, V gene, D gene. A D gene is named only where the DNA matches it firmly. Clone size is stated in some rows and not others, as once, few, many or a class when expanded.

CDR3 protein: CASRILDRGLGSYNSPLHF; CDR3 DNA: TGTGCCAGCAGAATATTGGACAGGGGGCTAGGCTCCTATAATTCACCCCTCCACTTT; J gene: TRBJ1-6; clone size: -; V gene: TRBV28; D gene: TRBD1
CDR3 protein: CASSTRDRGQETQYF; CDR3 DNA: TGTGCCAGCAGCACCCGGGACAGGGGACAAGAGACCCAGTACTTC; J gene: TRBJ2-5; clone size: -; V gene: TRBV5-8; D gene: TRBD1
CDR3 protein: CASSFLEAKNIQYF; CDR3 DNA: TGTGCCAGCAGCTTTTTAGAAGCCAAAAACATTCAGTACTTC; J gene: TRBJ2-4; clone size: -; V gene: TRBV5-4; D gene: -
CDR3 protein: CASSWGAGEYTDTQYF; CDR3 DNA: TGTGCCAGCAGTTGGGGAGCGGGGGAATACACAGATACGCAGTATTTT; J gene: TRBJ2-3; clone size: -; V gene: TRBV6-2/TRBV6-3; D gene: TRBD2
CDR3 protein: CATKIRTSGSDEQFF; CDR3 DNA: TGTGCCACCAAAATAAGGACTAGCGGGAGTGATGAGCAGTTCTTC; J gene: TRBJ2-1; clone size: -; V gene: TRBV19; D gene: TRBD2
CDR3 protein: CASSEFRGGYGYTF; CDR3 DNA: TGCGCCAGCAGTGAGTTCCGGGGTGGGTATGGCTACACCTTC; J gene: TRBJ1-2; clone size: -; V gene: TRBV10-2; D gene: -
CDR3 protein: CATGILEAQETQYF; CDR3 DNA: TGTGCCACCGGGATATTGGAGGCCCAAGAGACCCAGTACTTC; J gene: TRBJ2-5; clone size: -; V gene: TRBV6-5; D gene: -
CDR3 protein: CASSPVVLSTDTQYF; CDR3 DNA: TGCGCCAGCAGCCCCGTAGTGTTAAGCACAGATACGCAGTATTTT; J gene: TRBJ2-3; clone size: -; V gene: TRBV5-1; D gene: -
CDR3 protein: CASSPRGTVNSPLHF; CDR3 DNA: TGTGCCAGCAGTCCCCGGGGGACAGTAAATTCACCCCTCCACTTT; J gene: TRBJ1-6; clone size: -; V gene: TRBV27; D gene: TRBD1
CDR3 protein: CASSLGGTSSYEQYF; CDR3 DNA: TGTGCCAGCAGCTTGGGGGGCACGAGCTCCTACGAGCAGTACTTC; J gene: TRBJ2-7; clone size: -; V gene: TRBV5-4; D gene: -
CDR3 protein: CSVVGGKKGIAKNIQYF; CDR3 DNA: TGCAGCGTTGTAGGAGGGAAGAAGGGAATAGCCAAAAACATTCAGTACTTC; J gene: TRBJ2-4; clone size: -; V gene: TRBV29-1; D gene: -
CDR3 protein: CAWNLQGGYTF; CDR3 DNA: TGTGCCTGGAACCTCCAGGGAGGCTACACCTTC; J gene: TRBJ1-2; clone size: once; V gene: TRBV30; D gene: -
CDR3 protein: CASSEGFLATNTGELFF; CDR3 DNA: TGTGCCAGCAGTGAAGGGTTCCTAGCGACGAACACCGGGGAGCTGTTTTTT; J gene: TRBJ2-2; clone size: -; V gene: TRBV6-1; D gene: -
CDR3 protein: CASSEARGHTGELFF; CDR3 DNA: TGCGCCAGCAGTGAGGCGAGGGGGCACACCGGGGAGCTGTTTTTT; J gene: TRBJ2-2; clone size: -; V gene: TRBV10-1; D gene: TRBD1
CDR3 protein: CASSQGTGGEETQYF; CDR3 DNA: TGTGCCAGCTCACAGGGGACAGGGGGCGAAGAGACCCAGTACTTC; J gene: TRBJ2-5; clone size: -; V gene: TRBV18; D gene: TRBD1
CDR3 protein: CASSILPFGEKLFF; CDR3 DNA: TGTGCCAGTAGTATTCTTCCTTTCGGGGAAAAACTGTTTTTT; J gene: TRBJ1-4; clone size: -; V gene: TRBV19; D gene: -
CDR3 protein: CAISQRENQPQHF; CDR3 DNA: TGTGCCATCAGTCAACGAGAGAATCAGCCCCAGCATTTT; J gene: TRBJ1-5; clone size: -; V gene: TRBV10-3; D gene: -
CDR3 protein: CASSSRTSGSSYNEQFF; CDR3 DNA: TGTGCCAGCAGCTCCCGGACTAGCGGAAGCTCCTACAATGAGCAGTTCTTC; J gene: TRBJ2-1; clone size: -; V gene: TRBV13; D gene: TRBD2
CDR3 protein: CASSEAPEGAEAFF; CDR3 DNA: TGTGCCAGCAGTGAAGCTCCTGAGGGGGCTGAAGCTTTCTTT; J gene: TRBJ1-1; clone size: -; V gene: TRBV6-1; D gene: -
CDR3 protein: CASSLEKQPYNEQFF; CDR3 DNA: TGTGCCAGCAGCTTAGAGAAACAGCCCTACAATGAGCAGTTCTTC; J gene: TRBJ2-1; clone size: -; V gene: TRBV7-3; D gene: -
CDR3 protein: CASSDLAGDGETQYF; CDR3 DNA: TGTGCCAGCAGTGACTTAGCGGGAGATGGGGAGACCCAGTACTTC; J gene: TRBJ2-5; clone size: -; V gene: TRBV2; D gene: TRBD2
CDR3 protein: CASSLGTSTDTQYF; CDR3 DNA: TGTGCCAGCAGCCTGGGGACTAGCACAGATACGCAGTATTTT; J gene: TRBJ2-3; clone size: -; V gene: TRBV2; D gene: -
CDR3 protein: CASSPSRRETQYF; CDR3 DNA: TGTGCCAGCAGCCCCTCGCGGCGAGAGACCCAGTACTTC; J gene: TRBJ2-5; clone size: -; V gene: TRBV11-3; D gene: -
CDR3 protein: CAISEHPSREVPSSYNEQFF; CDR3 DNA: TGTGCCATCAGTGAGCACCCCTCGCGGGAGGTACCGAGCTCCTACAATGAGCAGTTCTTC; J gene: TRBJ2-1; clone size: -; V gene: TRBV10-3; D gene: TRBD2
CDR3 protein: CASSSPAGGETQYF; CDR3 DNA: TGTGCCAGCAGCTCCCCAGCGGGAGGGGAGACCCAGTACTTC; J gene: TRBJ2-5; clone size: -; V gene: TRBV3-1/TRBV3-2; D gene: TRBD2
CDR3 protein: CASRGLDRGHTEAFF; CDR3 DNA: TGCGCCAGCAGGGGTCTCGACAGGGGGCACACTGAAGCTTTCTTT; J gene: TRBJ1-1; clone size: -; V gene: TRBV4-1; D gene: TRBD1